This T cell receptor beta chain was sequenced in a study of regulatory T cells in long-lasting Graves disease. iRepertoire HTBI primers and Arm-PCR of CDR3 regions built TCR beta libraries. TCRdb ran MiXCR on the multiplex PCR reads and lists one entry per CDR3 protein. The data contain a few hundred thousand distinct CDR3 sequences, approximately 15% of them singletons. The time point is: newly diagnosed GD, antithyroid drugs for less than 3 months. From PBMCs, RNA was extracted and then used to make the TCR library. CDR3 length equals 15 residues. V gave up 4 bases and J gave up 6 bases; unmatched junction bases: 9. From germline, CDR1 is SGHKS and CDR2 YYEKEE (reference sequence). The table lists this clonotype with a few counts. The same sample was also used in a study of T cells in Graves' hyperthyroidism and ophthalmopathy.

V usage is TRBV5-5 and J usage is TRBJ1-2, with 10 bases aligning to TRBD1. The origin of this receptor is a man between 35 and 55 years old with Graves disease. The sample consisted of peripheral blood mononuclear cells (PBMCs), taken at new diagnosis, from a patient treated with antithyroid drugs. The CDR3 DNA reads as TGTGCCAGCAGCCCTAAGGACAGGGGGTTTCATGGCTACACCTTC. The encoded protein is CASSPKDRGFHGYTF.